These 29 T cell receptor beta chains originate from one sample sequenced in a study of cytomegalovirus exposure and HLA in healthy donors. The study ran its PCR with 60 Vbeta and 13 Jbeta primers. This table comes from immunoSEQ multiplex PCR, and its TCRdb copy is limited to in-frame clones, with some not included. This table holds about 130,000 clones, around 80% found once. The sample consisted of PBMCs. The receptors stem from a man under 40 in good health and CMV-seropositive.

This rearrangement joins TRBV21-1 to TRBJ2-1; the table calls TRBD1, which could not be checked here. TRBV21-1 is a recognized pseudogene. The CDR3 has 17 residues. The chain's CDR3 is CASSREAGPLSYNEQFF. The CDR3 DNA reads TGTGCCAGCAGTAGAGAAGCAGGCCCACTCAGCTACAATGAGCAGTTCTTC.

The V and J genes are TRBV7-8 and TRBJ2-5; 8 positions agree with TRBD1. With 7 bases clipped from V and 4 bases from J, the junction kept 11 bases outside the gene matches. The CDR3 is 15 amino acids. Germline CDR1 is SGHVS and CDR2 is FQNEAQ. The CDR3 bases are TGTGCCAGCAACACGATCCCCAGGGGGCGAGAGACCCAGTACTTC. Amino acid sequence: CASNTIPRGRETQYF.

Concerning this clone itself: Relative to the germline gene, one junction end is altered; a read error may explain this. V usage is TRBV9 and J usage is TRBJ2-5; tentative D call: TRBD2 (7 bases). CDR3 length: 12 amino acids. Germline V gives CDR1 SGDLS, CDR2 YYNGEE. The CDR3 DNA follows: TGTGCCAGCAGCGTAATGGGAGGGGGGCTAGACTTC. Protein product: CASSVMGGGLDF.

The CDR3 coding sequence is TGTGCCAGCAGCCCCTGGGACAACTACGAGCAGTACTTC. Its translation is CASSPWDNYEQYF. J is TRBJ2-5 and V is TRBV9, with TRBD1 as a possible D gene (6 bases). The end of the DNA fits TRBJ2-7 better, so the J call may be wrong. The germline V gene encodes CDR1 SGDLS and CDR2 YYNGEE. CDR3 length: 13 residues.

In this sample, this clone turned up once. In DNA, the CDR3 is TGCGCCAGCAGCCAGGGCACAGTGACTGAGCAGTTCTTC. This translates into CASSQGTVTEQFF. This sequence joins TRBV4-3 and TRBJ2-1, with D unclear. The CDR3 spans 13 residues. The germline CDR1 and CDR2 sequences are LGHNA and YSLEER. Between the trimmed V and J ends, which lost 3 bases and 9 bases, there was a span of 12 bases.

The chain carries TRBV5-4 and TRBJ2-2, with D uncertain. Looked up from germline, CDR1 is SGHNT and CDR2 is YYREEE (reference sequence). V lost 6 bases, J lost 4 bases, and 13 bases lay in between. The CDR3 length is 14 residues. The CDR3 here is CASKDSSITGELFF. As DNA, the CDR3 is TGTGCCAGCAAAGATAGTTCCATCACCGGGGAGCTGTTTTTT.

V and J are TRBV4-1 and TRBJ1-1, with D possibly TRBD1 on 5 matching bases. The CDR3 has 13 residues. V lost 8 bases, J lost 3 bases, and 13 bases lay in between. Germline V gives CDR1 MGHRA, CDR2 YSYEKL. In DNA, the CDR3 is TGCGCCAGCGGATTCGGGGGGGACACTGAAGCTTTCTTT. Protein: CASGFGGDTEAFF.

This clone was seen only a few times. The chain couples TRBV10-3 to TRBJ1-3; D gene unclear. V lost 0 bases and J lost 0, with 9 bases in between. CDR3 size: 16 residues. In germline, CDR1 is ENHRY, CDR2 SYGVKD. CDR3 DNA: TGTGCCATCAGTGAGTCGACGGGAAGCTCTGGAAACACCATATATTTT. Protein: CAISESTGSSGNTIYF.

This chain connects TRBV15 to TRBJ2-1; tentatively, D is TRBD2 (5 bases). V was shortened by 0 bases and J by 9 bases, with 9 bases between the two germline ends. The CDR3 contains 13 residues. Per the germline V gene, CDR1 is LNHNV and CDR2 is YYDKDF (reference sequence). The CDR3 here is CATSRDREGEQFF. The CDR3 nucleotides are TGTGCCACCAGCAGAGATCGCGAGGGTGAGCAGTTCTTC.

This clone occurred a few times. The DNA of the CDR3 is TGTGCCATCAGTGAGTCCTTAGCGGGGCCGAGCTCCTACGAGCAGTACTTC. Its protein product is CAISESLAGPSSYEQYF. The chain uses TRBV10-3 and TRBJ2-7; TRBD2 matches 8 bases. V trimming: 0 bases; J trimming: 0 bases; junction bases outside the gene matches: 7. Germline V gene lookup returns CDR1 ENHRY and CDR2 SYGVKD. The CDR3 length is 17 residues.

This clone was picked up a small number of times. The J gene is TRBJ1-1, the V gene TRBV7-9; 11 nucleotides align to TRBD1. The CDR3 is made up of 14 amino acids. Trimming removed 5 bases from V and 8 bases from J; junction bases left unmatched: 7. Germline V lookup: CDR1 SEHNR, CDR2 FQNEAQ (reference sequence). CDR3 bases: TGTGCCAGCAGCCCCCAAGGGACAGGGGGAGAAGCTTTCTTT. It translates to CASSPQGTGGEAFF.

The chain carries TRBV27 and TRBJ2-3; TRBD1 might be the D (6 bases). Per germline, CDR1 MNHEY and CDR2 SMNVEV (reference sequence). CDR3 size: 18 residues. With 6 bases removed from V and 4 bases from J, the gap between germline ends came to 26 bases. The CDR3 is CASSTIQTGFWTSDTQYF. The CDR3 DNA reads TGTGCCAGCAGCACCATTCAAACAGGGTTTTGGACCTCAGATACGCAGTATTTT.

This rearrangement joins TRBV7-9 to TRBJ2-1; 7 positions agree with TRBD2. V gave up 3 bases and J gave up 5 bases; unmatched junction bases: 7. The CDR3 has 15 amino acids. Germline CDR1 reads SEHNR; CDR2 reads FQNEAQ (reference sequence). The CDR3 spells CASSLGGSGHNEQFF. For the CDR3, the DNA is TGTGCCAGCAGCTTGGGCGGGAGCGGTCACAATGAGCAGTTCTTC.

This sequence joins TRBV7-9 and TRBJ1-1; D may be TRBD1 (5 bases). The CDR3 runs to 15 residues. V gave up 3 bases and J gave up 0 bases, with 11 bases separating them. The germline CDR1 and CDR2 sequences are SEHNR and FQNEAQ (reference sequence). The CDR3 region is CASSFQGPLNTEAFF. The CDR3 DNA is TGTGCCAGCAGCTTCCAGGGCCCCCTGAACACTGAAGCTTTCTTT.

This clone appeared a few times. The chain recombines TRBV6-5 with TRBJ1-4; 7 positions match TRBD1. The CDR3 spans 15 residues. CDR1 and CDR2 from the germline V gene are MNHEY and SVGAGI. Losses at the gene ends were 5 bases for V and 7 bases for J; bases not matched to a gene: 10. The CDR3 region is CASSRWTGVGEKLFF. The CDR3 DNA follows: TGTGCCAGCAGTAGATGGACAGGAGTGGGTGAAAAACTGTTTTTT.

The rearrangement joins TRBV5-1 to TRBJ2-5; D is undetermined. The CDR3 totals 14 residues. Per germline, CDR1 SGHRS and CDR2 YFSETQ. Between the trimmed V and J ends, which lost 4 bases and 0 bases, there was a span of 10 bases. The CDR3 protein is CASSVQVNQETQYF. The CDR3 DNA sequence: TGCGCCAGCAGCGTTCAGGTAAACCAAGAGACCCAGTACTTC.

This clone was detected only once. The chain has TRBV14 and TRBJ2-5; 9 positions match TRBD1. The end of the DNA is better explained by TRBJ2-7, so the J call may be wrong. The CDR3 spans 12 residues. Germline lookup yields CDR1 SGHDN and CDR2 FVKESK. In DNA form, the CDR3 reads TGTGCCAGCACGGGACAGGGCTACGAGCAGTACTTC. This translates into CASTGQGYEQYF.

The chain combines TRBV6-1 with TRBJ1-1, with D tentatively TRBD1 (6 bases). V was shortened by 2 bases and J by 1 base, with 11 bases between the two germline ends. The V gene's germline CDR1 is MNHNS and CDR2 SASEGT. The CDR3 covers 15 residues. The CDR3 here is CASSELGQPNTEAFF. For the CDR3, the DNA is TGTGCCAGCAGTGAACTAGGACAGCCGAACACTGAAGCTTTCTTT.

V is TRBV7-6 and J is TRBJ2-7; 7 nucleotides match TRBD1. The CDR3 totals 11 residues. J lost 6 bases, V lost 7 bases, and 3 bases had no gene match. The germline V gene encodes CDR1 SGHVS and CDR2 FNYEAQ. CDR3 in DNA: TGTGCCAGCACCGACAGGGTCGAGCAGTACTTC. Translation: CASTDRVEQYF.

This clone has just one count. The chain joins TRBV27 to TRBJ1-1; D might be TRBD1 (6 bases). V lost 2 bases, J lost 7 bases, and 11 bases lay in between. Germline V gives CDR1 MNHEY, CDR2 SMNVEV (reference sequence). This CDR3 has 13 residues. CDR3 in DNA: TGTGCCAGCAGTTTAAGCAGGGGCAGTGAAGCTTTCTTT. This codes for CASSLSRGSEAFF.

CDR3 protein: CASRRGTGELFF. Written as DNA, the CDR3 is TGTGCCAGCAGAAGGGGCACCGGGGAGCTGTTTTTT. The V and J genes are TRBV27 and TRBJ2-2; TRBD1 might be the D (5 bases). CDR1 is MNHEY, CDR2 SMNVEV, per germline (reference sequence). CDR3 length: 12 residues. V lost 6 bases to trimming and J lost 4 bases, with 6 bases between them.

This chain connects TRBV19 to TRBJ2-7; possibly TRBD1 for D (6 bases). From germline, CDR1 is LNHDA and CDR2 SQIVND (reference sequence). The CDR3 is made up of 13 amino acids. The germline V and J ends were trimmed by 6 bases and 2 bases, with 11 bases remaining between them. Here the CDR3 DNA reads TGTGCCAGTAGCCGACAGGACCCCTACGAGCAGTACTTC. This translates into CASSRQDPYEQYF. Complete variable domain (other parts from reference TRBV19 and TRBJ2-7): DGGITQSPKYLFRKEGQNVTLSCEQNLNHDAMYWYRQDPGQGLRLIYYSQIVNDFQKGDIAEGYSVSREKKESFPLTVTSAQKNPTAFYLCASSRQDPYEQYFGPGTRLTVT.

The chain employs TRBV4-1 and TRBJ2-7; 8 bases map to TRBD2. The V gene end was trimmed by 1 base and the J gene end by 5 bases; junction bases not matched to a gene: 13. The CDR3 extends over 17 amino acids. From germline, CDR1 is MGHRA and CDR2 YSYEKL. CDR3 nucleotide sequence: TGCGCCAGCAGCCAAGTTGGGCTAGCGGGTTCTCGGAACGAGCAGTACTTC. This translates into CASSQVGLAGSRNEQYF.

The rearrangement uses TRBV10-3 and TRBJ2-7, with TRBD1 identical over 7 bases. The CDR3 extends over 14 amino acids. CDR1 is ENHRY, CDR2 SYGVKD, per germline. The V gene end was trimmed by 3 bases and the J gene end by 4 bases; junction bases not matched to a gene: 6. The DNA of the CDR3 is TGTGCCATCAGTGACGGGACAGTTTCTTACGAGCAGTACTTC. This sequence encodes CAISDGTVSYEQYF.

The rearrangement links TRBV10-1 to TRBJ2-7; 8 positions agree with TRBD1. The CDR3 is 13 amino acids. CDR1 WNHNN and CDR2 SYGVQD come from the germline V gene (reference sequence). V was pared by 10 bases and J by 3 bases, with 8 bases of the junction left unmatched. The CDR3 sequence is CATQTGGLYEQYF. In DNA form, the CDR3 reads TGCGCCACCCAAACAGGGGGACTCTACGAGCAGTACTTC.

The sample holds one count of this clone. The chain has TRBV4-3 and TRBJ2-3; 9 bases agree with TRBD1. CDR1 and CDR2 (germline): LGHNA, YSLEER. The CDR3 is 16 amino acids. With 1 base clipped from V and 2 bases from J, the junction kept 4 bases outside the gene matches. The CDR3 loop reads CASSQGDRVSTDTQYF. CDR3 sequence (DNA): TGCGCCAGCAGCCAAGGGGACAGGGTGTCCACAGATACGCAGTATTTT.

The CDR3 region has the DNA TGTGCCAGCAGCTTAGACGGGTTAAGGTTTCAGCGGCCCTACGAGCAGTACTTC. Translation: CASSLDGLRFQRPYEQYF. The V call is TRBV7-2, the J call TRBJ2-7; D may be TRBD2 (5 bases). CDR3 length equals 18 residues. Trimming stripped 1 base from V and 2 bases from J, with 21 bases between. CDR1 is SGHTA, CDR2 FQGNSA, per germline.

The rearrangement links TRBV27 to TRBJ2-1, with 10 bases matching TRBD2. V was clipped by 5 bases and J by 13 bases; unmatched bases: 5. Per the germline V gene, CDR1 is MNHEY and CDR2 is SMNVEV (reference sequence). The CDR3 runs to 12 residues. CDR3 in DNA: TGTGCCAGCAGTCATGGGACTAGCGCACAGTTCTTC. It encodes CASSHGTSAQFF.

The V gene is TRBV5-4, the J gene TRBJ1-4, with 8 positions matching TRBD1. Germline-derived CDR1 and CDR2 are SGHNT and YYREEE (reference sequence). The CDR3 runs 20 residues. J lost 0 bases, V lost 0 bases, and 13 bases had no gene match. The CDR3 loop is CASSLDGPGGSDTTNEKLFF. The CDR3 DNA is TGTGCCAGCAGCTTGGATGGGCCAGGGGGCAGTGACACAACTAATGAAAAACTGTTTTTT.